Sequencing of this T cell receptor (beta chain) was carried out in a study of blood T cells in healthy people across ages. Study-wide results and limits: Researchers deemed the diversity estimates from one million T cells underestimates. Long-lived donors exceeded aged donors in naive CD4+ cells and diversity.

As concerns this clonotype: The antigen is not known. Just one base apart from a much larger clone, this may be a read error.

This CDR3 is 16 amino acids long. Germline V gene sequence: CDR1 MNHEY, CDR2 SMNVEV (reference sequence). The authors ran a second PCR of 7 to 11 cycles using a sample-barcoded 5' primer and a J-beta primer mix. TCRdb processed the 5' RACE reads anew with MiXCR; each CDR3 protein has one entry. The sample lists 650,000 or so distinct CDR3 sequences, approximately 52% occurring once. This clonotype was sampled from a woman older than 75 in good health. The chain carries TRBV27 and TRBJ2-7; possible D gene TRBD1, 6 bases. The sequenced sample was blood. In DNA, the CDR3 is TGTGTCAGCAGTTTAGGACCGGGACAAGTAAACTACGAGCAGTACTTC. Encoded protein: CVSSLGPGQVNYEQYF.